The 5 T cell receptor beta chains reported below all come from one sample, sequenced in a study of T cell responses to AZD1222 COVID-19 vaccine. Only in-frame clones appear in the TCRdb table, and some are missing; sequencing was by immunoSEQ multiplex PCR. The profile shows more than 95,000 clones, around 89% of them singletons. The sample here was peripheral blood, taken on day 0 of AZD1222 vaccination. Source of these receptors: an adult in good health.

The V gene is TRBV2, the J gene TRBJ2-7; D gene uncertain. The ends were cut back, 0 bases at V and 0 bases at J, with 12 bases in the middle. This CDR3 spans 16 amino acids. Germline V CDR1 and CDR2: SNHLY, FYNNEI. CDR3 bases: TGTGCCAGCAGTGAAGCGCTGACACAGATCTCCTACGAGCAGTACTTC. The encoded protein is CASSEALTQISYEQYF.

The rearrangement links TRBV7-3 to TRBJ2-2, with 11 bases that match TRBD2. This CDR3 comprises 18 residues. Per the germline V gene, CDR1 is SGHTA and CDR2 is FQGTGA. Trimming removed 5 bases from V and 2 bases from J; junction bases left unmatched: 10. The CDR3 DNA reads TGTGCCAGCAGCCCAAGGGGTAGCGGGAGGGCAAACACCGGGGAGCTGTTTTTT. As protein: CASSPRGSGRANTGELFF.

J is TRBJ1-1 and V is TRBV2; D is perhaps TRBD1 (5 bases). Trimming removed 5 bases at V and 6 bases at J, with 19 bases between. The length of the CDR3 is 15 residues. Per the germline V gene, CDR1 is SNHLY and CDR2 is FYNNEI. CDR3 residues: CASSRSMGTGAEAFF. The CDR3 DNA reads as TGTGCCAGCAGTCGAAGCATGGGGACGGGGGCTGAAGCTTTCTTT.

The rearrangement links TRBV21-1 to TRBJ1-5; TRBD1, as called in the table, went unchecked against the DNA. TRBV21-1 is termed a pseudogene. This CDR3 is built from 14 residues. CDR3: CASAGGQGLRPQHF. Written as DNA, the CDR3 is TGTGCCAGCGCAGGAGGACAGGGTCTTCGGCCCCAGCATTTT.

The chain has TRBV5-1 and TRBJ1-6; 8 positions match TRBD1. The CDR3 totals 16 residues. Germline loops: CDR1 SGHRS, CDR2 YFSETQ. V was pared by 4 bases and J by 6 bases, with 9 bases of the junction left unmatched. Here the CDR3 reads CASSPDGQGSNSPLHF. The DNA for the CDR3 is TGCGCCAGCAGCCCTGATGGACAGGGAAGTAATTCACCCCTCCACTTT. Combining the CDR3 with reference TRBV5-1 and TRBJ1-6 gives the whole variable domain KAGVTQTPRYLIKTRGQQVTLSCSPISGHRSVSWYQQTPGQGLQFLFEYFSETQRNKGNFPGRFSGRQFSNSRSEMNVSTLELGDSALYLCASSPDGQGSNSPLHFGNGTRLTVT.